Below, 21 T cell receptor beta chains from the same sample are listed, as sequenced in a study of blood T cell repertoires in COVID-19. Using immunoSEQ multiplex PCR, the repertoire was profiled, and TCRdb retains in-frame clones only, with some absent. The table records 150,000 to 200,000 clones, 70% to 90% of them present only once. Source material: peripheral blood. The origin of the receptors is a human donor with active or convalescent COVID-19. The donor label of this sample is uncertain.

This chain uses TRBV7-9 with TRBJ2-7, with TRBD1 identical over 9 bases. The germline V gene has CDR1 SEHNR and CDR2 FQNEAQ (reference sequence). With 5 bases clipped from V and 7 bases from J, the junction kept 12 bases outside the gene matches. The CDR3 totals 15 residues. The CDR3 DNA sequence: TGTGCCAGCAGCCCCTGGGCTGGGACAGGGTCTGAGCAGTACTTC. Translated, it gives CASSPWAGTGSEQYF.

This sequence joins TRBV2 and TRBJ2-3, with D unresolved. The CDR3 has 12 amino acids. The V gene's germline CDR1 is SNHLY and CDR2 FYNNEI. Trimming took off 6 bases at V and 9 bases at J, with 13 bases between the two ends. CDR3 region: CASSLEIGTQYF. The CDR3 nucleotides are TGTGCCAGCAGCCTAGAAATAGGCACGCAGTATTTT.

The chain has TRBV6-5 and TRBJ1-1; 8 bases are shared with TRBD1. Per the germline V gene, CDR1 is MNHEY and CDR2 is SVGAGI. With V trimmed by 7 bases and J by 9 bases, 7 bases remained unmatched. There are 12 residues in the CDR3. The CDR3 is CASTGQGGKAFF. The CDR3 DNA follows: TGTGCCAGCACCGGACAGGGTGGGAAAGCTTTCTTT.

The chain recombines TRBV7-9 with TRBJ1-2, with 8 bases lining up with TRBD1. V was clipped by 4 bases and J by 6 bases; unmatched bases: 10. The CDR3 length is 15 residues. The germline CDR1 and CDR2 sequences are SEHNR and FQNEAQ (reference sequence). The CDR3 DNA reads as TGTGCCAGCAGCTCAACCCCTACAGGGGGAGATGGCTACACCTTC. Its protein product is CASSSTPTGGDGYTF.

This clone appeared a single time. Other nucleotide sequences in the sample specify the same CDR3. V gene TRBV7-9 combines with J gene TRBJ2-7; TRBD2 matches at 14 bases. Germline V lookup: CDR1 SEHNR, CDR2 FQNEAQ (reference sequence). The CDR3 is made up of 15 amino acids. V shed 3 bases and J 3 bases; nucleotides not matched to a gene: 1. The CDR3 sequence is CASSFGTSGSYEQYF. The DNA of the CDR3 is TGTGCCAGCAGCTTCGGGACTAGCGGGAGCTACGAGCAGTACTTC.

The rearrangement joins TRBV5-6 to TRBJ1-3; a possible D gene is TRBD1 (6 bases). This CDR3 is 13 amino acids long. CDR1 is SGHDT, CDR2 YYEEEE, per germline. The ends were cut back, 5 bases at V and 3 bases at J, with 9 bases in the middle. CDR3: CASSPRGGNTIYF. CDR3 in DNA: TGTGCCAGCAGTCCCAGGGGTGGAAACACCATATATTTT.

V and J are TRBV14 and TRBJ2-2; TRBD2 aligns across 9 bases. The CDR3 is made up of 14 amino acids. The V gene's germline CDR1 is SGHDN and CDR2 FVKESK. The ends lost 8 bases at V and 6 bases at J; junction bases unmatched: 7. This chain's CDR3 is CASRLAGRAGELFF. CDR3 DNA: TGTGCCAGCCGGCTAGCGGGGAGGGCCGGGGAGCTGTTTTTT.

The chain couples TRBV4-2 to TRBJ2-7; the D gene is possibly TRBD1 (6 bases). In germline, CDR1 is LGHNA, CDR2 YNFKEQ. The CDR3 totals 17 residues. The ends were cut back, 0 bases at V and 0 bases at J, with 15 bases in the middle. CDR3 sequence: CASSQEVGDTSSYEQYF. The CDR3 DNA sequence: TGTGCCAGCAGCCAAGAGGTTGGGGACACGAGCTCCTACGAGCAGTACTTC.

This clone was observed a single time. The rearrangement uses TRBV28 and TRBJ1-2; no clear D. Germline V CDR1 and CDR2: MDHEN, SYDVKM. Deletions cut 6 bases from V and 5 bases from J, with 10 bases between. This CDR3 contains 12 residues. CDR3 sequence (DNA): TGTGCCAGCAGAGTCGGGATTTATGGCTACACCTTC. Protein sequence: CASRVGIYGYTF.

The CDR3 DNA reads as TGTGCCAGCAGTTCGACAGGGTCAGCGTTCTCCACCCAGTACTTC. This gives the protein CASSSTGSAFSTQYF. V usage is TRBV27 and J usage is TRBJ2-5, with 7 bases that match TRBD1. The germline CDR1 and CDR2 sequences are MNHEY and SMNVEV (reference sequence). This CDR3 is 15 amino acids long. V lost 4 bases to trimming and J lost 8 bases; unmatched junction nucleotides: 13.

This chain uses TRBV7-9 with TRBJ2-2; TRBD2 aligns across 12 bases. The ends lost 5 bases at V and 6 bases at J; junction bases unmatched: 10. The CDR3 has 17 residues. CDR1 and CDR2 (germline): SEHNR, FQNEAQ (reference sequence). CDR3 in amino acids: CASSPAGGLAGSGELFF. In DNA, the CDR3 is TGTGCCAGCAGCCCAGCCGGGGGACTAGCGGGTTCCGGGGAGCTGTTTTTT.

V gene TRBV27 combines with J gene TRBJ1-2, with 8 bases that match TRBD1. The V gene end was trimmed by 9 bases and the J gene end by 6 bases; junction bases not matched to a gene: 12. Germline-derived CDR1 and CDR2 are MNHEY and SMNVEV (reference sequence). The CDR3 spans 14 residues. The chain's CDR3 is CASRLQGGKDGYTF. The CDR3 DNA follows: TGTGCCAGTCGTTTACAGGGGGGAAAGGATGGCTACACCTTC.

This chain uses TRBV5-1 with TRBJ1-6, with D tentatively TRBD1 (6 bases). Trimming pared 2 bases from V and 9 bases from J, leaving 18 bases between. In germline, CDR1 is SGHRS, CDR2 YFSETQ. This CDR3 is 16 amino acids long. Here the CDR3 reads CASSFGQRSFSSPLHF. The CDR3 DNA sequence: TGCGCCAGCAGCTTCGGACAGCGATCCTTCTCTTCACCCCTCCACTTT.

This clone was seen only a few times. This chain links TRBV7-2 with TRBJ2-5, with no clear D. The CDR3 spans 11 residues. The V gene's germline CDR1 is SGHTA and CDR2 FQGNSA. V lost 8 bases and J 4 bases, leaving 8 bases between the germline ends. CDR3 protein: CASGQSETQYF. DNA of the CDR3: TGTGCCAGCGGGCAGTCAGAGACCCAGTACTTC.

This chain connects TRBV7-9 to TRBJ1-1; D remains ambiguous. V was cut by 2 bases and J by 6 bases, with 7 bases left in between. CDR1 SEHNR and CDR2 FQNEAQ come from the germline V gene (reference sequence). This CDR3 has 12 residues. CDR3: CASSLRTAEAFF. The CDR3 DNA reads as TGTGCCAGCAGCTTACGGACTGCTGAAGCTTTCTTT.

CDR3 DNA: TGTGCCAGCAGCGTAAACCCCGGGACAGGGAAAGAAAAACTGTTTTTT. Translating gives CASSVNPGTGKEKLFF. This chain links TRBV9 with TRBJ1-4; 9 bases are a match to TRBD1. Germline lookup yields CDR1 SGDLS and CDR2 YYNGEE. The CDR3 loop spans 16 amino acids. J was trimmed by 8 bases and V by 1 base; bases with no gene match: 9.

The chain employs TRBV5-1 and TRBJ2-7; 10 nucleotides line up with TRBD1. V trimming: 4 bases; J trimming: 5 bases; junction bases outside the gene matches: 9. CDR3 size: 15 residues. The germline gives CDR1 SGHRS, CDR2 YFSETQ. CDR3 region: CASSPGRQGANEQYF. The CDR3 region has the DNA TGCGCCAGCAGCCCAGGGAGACAGGGGGCGAACGAGCAGTACTTC.

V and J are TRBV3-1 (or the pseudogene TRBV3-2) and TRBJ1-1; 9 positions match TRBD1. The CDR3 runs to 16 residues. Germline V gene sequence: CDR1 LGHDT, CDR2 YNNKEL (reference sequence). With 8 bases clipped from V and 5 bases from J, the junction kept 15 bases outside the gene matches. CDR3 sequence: CASGGWPGQGGTEAFF. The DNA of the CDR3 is TGTGCCAGCGGGGGTTGGCCGGGACAGGGAGGAACTGAAGCTTTCTTT.

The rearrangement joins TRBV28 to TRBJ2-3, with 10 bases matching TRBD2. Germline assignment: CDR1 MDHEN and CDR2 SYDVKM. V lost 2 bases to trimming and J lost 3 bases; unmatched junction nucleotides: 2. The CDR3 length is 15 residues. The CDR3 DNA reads TGTGCCAGCAGTTTACTAGCGGGAGAGACAGATACGCAGTATTTT. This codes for CASSLLAGETDTQYF.

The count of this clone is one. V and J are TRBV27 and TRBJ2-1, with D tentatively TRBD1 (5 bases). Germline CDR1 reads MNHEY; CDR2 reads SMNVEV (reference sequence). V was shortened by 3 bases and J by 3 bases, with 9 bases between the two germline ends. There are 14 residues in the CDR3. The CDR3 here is CASSFQQGYNEQFF. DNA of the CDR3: TGTGCCAGCAGTTTTCAGCAGGGCTACAATGAGCAGTTCTTC.

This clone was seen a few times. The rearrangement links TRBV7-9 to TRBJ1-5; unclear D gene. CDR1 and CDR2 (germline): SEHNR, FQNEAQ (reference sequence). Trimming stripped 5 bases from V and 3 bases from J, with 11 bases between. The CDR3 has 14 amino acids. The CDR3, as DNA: TGTGCCAGCAGCCAGGCAGGTACCAATCAGCCCCAGCATTTT. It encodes CASSQAGTNQPQHF. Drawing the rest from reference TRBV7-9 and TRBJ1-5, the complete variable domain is DTGVSQNPRHKITKRGQNVTFRCDPISEHNRLYWYRQTLGQGPEFLTYFQNEAQLEKSRLLSDRFSAERPKGSFSTLEIQRTEQGDSAMYLCASSQAGTNQPQHFGDGTRLSIL.